This T cell receptor (beta chain) was obtained from a study of cytomegalovirus exposure and HLA in healthy donors. Study overall: The same platform as the approximately 730 first-cohort repertoires was used for the 100 to 150 validation repertoires, a later analysis reported.

Of note for this clone: Its target is not known.

Produced via immunoSEQ multiplex PCR; TCRdb's table is partial and in-frame only. The sample consists of over 150,000 clones, about 89% of them appearing once. Notes on the study in general: The investigators catalogued about 170 TCR beta chains as cytomegalovirus-associated. In a later analysis, first-cohort TCR clusters were found to tend to co-occur in the 90 to 150 validation repertoires.

Germline CDR1 is MNHEY and CDR2 is SMNVEV (reference sequence). CDR3 size: 16 residues. Trimming stripped 1 base from V and 0 bases from J, with 11 bases between. Donors were drawn from the approximately 130-subject validation cohort, separate from the approximately 620-subject first cohort. The sequenced sample consisted of PBMCs. The receptor was derived from a woman under 30 in good health and CMV-seropositive. The chain uses TRBV27 and TRBJ2-3; D not certain. The CDR3 coding sequence is TGTGCCAGCAGTTTATACCCCCTCAGTAGCACAGATACGCAGTATTTT. Encoded protein: CASSLYPLSSTDTQYF.